A selection of T cell receptor beta chains follows, all from one sample in a study of T cell responses to AZD1222 COVID-19 vaccine. Only in-frame clones appear in the TCRdb table, and some are missing; sequencing was by immunoSEQ multiplex PCR. The table lists about 110,000 clones, roughly nine tenths of them singletons. The specimen comprised peripheral blood, sampled on day 0 of AZD1222 vaccination. The receptor set was obtained from an adult in good health. CDR3s include the opening cysteine and the closing phenylalanine or tryptophan. D genes are given only for firm matches. A row's size may be missing; if present it is once, few, many or a size class.

D	J	size	V	DNA	CDR3
TRBD1	TRBJ2-2	-	TRBV5-1	TGCGCCAGCAGCCCCAGACAGGGGGCCGGGGAGCTGTTTTTT	CASSPRQGAGELFF
TRBD1	TRBJ1-1	-	TRBV10-1	TGCGCCAGCAGTGGAGGGGGCATCACTCAAGCTTTCTTT	CASSGGGITQAFF
TRBD2	TRBJ2-1	-	TRBV5-4	TGTGCCAGCAGCTTGGGGGCGGGAGGATCGGGGTACAATGAGCAGTTCTTC	CASSLGAGGSGYNEQFF
-	TRBJ1-6	-	TRBV11-3	TGTGCCAGCAGCTTAGTTCGGGACTCACCCCTCCACTTT	CASSLVRDSPLHF
-	TRBJ1-1	-	TRBV7-8	TGTGCCAGCAGCCCCCCAGGGAAGAACACTGAAGCTTTCTTT	CASSPPGKNTEAFF
-	TRBJ1-5	-	TRBV7-8	TGTGCCAGCAGCTTAGTTTCCGAAAGTGCTTATCAGCCCCAGCATTTT	CASSLVSESAYQPQHF
TRBD1	TRBJ1-3	-	TRBV19	TGTGCCAGTAGTCTTCAGGGGGCGCTTGGAAACACCATATATTTT	CASSLQGALGNTIYF
-	TRBJ1-6	-	TRBV30	TGTGCCTGGAGTGTAGGACTTGCCTATAATTCACCCCTCCACTTT	CAWSVGLAYNSPLHF
-	TRBJ2-1	-	TRBV7-8	TGTGCCAGCAGTTCATACAGGGTGAGCTCCTACAATGAGCAGTTCTTC	CASSSYRVSSYNEQFF
TRBD1	TRBJ1-1	-	TRBV7-2	TGTGCCAGCAGCTTAACCGGGACAGAGGTCGCTGAAGCTTTCTTT	CASSLTGTEVAEAFF
-	TRBJ1-2	once	TRBV14	TGTGCCAGCAGCCTGCACCGGGACGGACTCTATGGCTACACCTTC	CASSLHRDGLYGYTF
TRBD1	TRBJ2-7	-	TRBV19	TGTGCCAGTAGCCACCGGGACAGGGAGCCCTACGAGCAGTACTTC	CASSHRDREPYEQYF
TRBD2	TRBJ2-1	once	TRBV6-5	TGTGCCAGCAGTTATCACGGGGGGTACAATGAGCAGTTCTTC	CASSYHGGYNEQFF
-	TRBJ1-6	-	TRBV7-9	TGTGCCAGCAGCTTAGTGGCGTCGGCACCCCTCCACTTT	CASSLVASAPLHF
-	TRBJ2-7	-	TRBV21-1	TGTGCCAGCAGCAAAGAGGACAGGGGAATCTACGAGCAGTACTTC	CASSKEDRGIYEQYF
-	TRBJ2-3	-	TRBV19	TGTGCCAGCCCGAGGACGGTCAACACAGATACGCAGTATTTT	CASPRTVNTDTQYF
-	TRBJ1-6	-	TRBV5-1	TGCGCCAGCAGCTTGGACGCCAGTAAACCCCTCCACTTT	CASSLDASKPLHF
-	TRBJ1-2	-	TRBV11-2	TGTGCCAGCAGCTTAGATCTCGCCAACTATGGCTACACCTTC	CASSLDLANYGYTF
TRBD2	TRBJ2-3	-	TRBV6-1	TGTGCCAGCAGTGAGCGGGGGGGCACAGATACGCAGTATTTT	CASSERGGTDTQYF
-	TRBJ2-7	-	TRBV10-3	TGTGCCATCAGTGAGTCATCCCAGGGCCTCGAGCAGTACTTC	CAISESSQGLEQYF
TRBD1	TRBJ1-2	-	TRBV7-2	TGTGCCAGCAGCTTAGGACCTACAGGGGGCGGACACTATGGCTACACCTTC	CASSLGPTGGGHYGYTF
TRBD1	TRBJ2-3	-	TRBV6-2/TRBV6-3	TGTGCCAGCAGTCGACAGGGCCCAGATACGCAGTATTTT	CASSRQGPDTQYF
-	TRBJ2-7	-	TRBV7-9	TGTGCCAGCAGCTTAGCGGGCAGGGGCAACGAGCAGTACTTC	CASSLAGRGNEQYF
-	TRBJ1-5	-	TRBV19	TGTGCCAGTAGGGACGGATGGAATCAGCCCCAGCATTTT	CASRDGWNQPQHF
-	TRBJ1-6	-	TRBV30	TGTGCCTGGAGTGTCGCCGGGGCCTATAATTCACCCCTCCACTTT	CAWSVAGAYNSPLHF
-	TRBJ2-3	-	TRBV27	TGTGCCAGCACTACACAGGATGATACGCAGTATTTT	CASTTQDDTQYF
-	TRBJ2-2	-	TRBV7-9	TGTGCCAGCAGCTTTAGCGGGAACACCGGGGAGCTGTTTTTT	CASSFSGNTGELFF
-	TRBJ1-1	-	TRBV2	TGTGCCAGCAGTGAAGCCACGGTCTGCTTC	CASSEATVCF
TRBD2	TRBJ2-7	-	TRBV7-9	TGTGCCAGCAGCCAGGGACTAGCGGGGGCGCATGAGCAGTACTTC	CASSQGLAGAHEQYF
-	TRBJ1-3	-	TRBV6-5	TGTGCCAGCGAAAGGACAAGCGGGCAGAGAAACACCATATATTTT	CASERTSGQRNTIYF
-	TRBJ2-1	once	TRBV30	TGTGCCTGGACGGTAGGGCCCCATGAGCAGTTCTTC	CAWTVGPHEQFF
-	TRBJ1-2	-	TRBV6-6	TGTGCCAGCAGTTGGGGATCTAACTATGGCTACACCTTC	CASSWGSNYGYTF
TRBD2	TRBJ2-1	-	TRBV7-3	TGTGCCAGCAGCTTAAGTCGGGGGGGCTACAATGAGCAGTTCTTC	CASSLSRGGYNEQFF
TRBD1	TRBJ2-7	-	TRBV5-1	TGCGCCAGCAGCTTGGAGGGACAGCGGTACTTC	CASSLEGQRYF
TRBD1	TRBJ1-5	-	TRBV19	TGTGCCACCAAAGACAGGGGCAATCAGCCCCAGCATTTT	CATKDRGNQPQHF
TRBD2	TRBJ2-3	-	TRBV7-2	TGTGCCAGCAGCAAAGTCGCAGCGGGGAGCTTCACAGATACGCAGTATTTT	CASSKVAAGSFTDTQYF
TRBD1	TRBJ2-1	-	TRBV4-1	TGCGCCAGCAGCAGCAAGGGGGCGGCAGGAGCGGCGCAGTTCTTC	CASSSKGAAGAAQFF
-	TRBJ2-1	-	TRBV6-2/TRBV6-3	TGTGCCAGCAGTCGACCCGGATACAATGAGCAGTTCTTC	CASSRPGYNEQFF
-	TRBJ1-4	-	TRBV7-6	TGTGCCAGCAGCCCCTCCCCAGATGAAAAACTGTTTTTT	CASSPSPDEKLFF
-	TRBJ1-5	-	TRBV7-9	TGTGCCAGCAGCTCCCAGGGTCCCCCCAATCAGCCCCAGCATTTT	CASSSQGPPNQPQHF
-	TRBJ1-1	-	TRBV7-8	TGTGCCAGCAGCTTAGTTGGCCCCTTTTGGAAGACGAACACTGAAGCTTTCTTT	CASSLVGPFWKTNTEAFF
-	TRBJ2-3	-	TRBV7-9	TGTGCCAGCAGCCCCGGGACGGTTCTTAGCACAGATACGCAGTATTTT	CASSPGTVLSTDTQYF
TRBD1	TRBJ1-2	-	TRBV7-9	TGTGCCAGCAGCCAGGGGGCACTCTATGGCTACACCTTC	CASSQGALYGYTF
-	TRBJ1-2	once	TRBV15	TGTGCCACCAGCCTTGGGGACCCCACGGGATATGGCTACACCTTC	CATSLGDPTGYGYTF
-	TRBJ2-7	-	TRBV27	TGTGCCAGCAGTTTAACAGGCGCGTACGAGCAGTACTTC	CASSLTGAYEQYF
-	TRBJ1-5	-	TRBV19	TGTGCCAGTAGTATAGATCCTGGGTACAATCAGCCCCAGCATTTT	CASSIDPGYNQPQHF
-	TRBJ1-1	-	TRBV3-1/TRBV3-2	TGTGCCAGCAGCCAACAGGCATCGGACACTGAAGCTTTCTTT	CASSQQASDTEAFF
TRBD2	TRBJ2-7	-	TRBV4-2	TGTGCCAGCAGCCAAGACTCGGCGGGGGAAGGGTACTACGAGCAGTACTTC	CASSQDSAGEGYYEQYF
TRBD1	TRBJ1-2	-	TRBV5-1	TGCGCCAGCAGCGTGGGGACAGGTCGGGGCTACACCTTC	CASSVGTGRGYTF
-	TRBJ1-2	-	TRBV14	TGTGCCAGCAGCCCCGGGAGGGACTATGGCTACACCTTC	CASSPGRDYGYTF
-	TRBJ1-1	few	TRBV20-1	TGCAGTGCTAGTAAGTTGTCCGAAGCTTTCTTT	CSASKLSEAFF
-	TRBJ1-4	-	TRBV5-4	TGTGCCAGCAGCCCTGGGGGGGGTAATGAAAAACTGTTTTTT	CASSPGGGNEKLFF
-	TRBJ2-1	-	TRBV12-5	TGTGCTAGTGGCCCAAAATGGTCGGGAGATTACAATGAGCAGTTCTTC	CASGPKWSGDYNEQFF
TRBD2	TRBJ2-1	-	TRBV30	TGTGCCTGGAAGGCGGGGGTAGACTACAATGAGCAGTTCTTC	CAWKAGVDYNEQFF
TRBD1	TRBJ1-2	many	TRBV5-6	TGTGCCAGCAGCGGACAGGGACAATATGGCTACACCTTC	CASSGQGQYGYTF
TRBD1	TRBJ1-1	-	TRBV10-1	TGCGCCAGCAGTGAATCCGGGACAGAATTAGGAAGAGCTTTCTTT	CASSESGTELGRAFF